This T cell receptor beta chain was profiled in a study of Ad26.COV2.S vaccination and SARS-CoV-2 variants. Study-wide background: In the study, Ad26.COV2.S was injected intramuscularly once, or twice 56 days apart.

Points from the study as a whole: Similar non-spike TCR breadth was seen in vaccine and placebo recipients. Spike-specific TCR breadth in vaccine recipients exceeded that seen in placebo recipients.

CDR3 length: 13 residues. From germline, CDR1 is MNHEY and CDR2 SVGEGT. Trimming stripped 6 bases from V and 3 bases from J, with 11 bases between. Worth noting for this clone: Its antigen is unknown.

Clones were read by immunoSEQ multiplex PCR, and TCRdb kept only the in-frame ones, dropping some. The repertoire includes roughly 700,000 clones, around 89% of them detected once, and roughly 1.5% sits in the top ten. Treatment meaning: around 19 received Ad26.COV2.S at low or high dose, single or two shots; a few received placebo; per-sample allocation not given. The investigators took samples on day 63 after the first vaccine or placebo injection. A Boston adult aged 18-55 years was the donor. This sequence originates from a person between 18 and 65 years old who received the Ad26.COV2.S COVID-19 vaccine or a placebo. The sample consisted of peripheral blood, taken in a trial of Ad26.COV2.S vaccine versus placebo. J is TRBJ1-2 and V is TRBV6-2 or TRBV6-3; the D is unclear. This chain's CDR3 is CASSWEGYYGYTF. Here the CDR3 DNA reads TGTGCCAGCAGCTGGGAAGGGTACTATGGCTACACCTTC.